This T cell receptor beta chain was documented in a study of cytomegalovirus exposure and HLA in healthy donors. Study-level background: The approximately 110 validation repertoires, a later analysis reported, used the same platform as the roughly 660 repertoires from the first cohort.

General study findings and limits: For cytomegalovirus status, the classifier reportedly gave diagnoses with high specificity and sensitivity. About 150 TCR beta chains were listed as cytomegalovirus-associated.

This clone was picked up one time. What it recognizes is unknown. Data came from immunoSEQ multiplex PCR; TCRdb stores just in-frame clones and leaves some out. The data hold tens of thousands of clones, with about 96% observed a single time. The sequenced sample consisted of PBMCs. This clonotype was obtained from a young man in good health and CMV-seropositive.

Written as DNA, the CDR3 is TGTGCCAGCAGTTACCTGTCGGAGGCCTACAATGAGCAGTTCTTC. This translates into CASSYLSEAYNEQFF. This rearrangement joins TRBV6-5 to TRBJ2-1, with D tentatively TRBD2 (5 bases). V was shortened by 2 bases and J by 2 bases, with 10 bases between the two germline ends. The CDR3 has 15 amino acids. Germline CDR1 MNHEY, CDR2 SVGAGI.